One and the same sample provided the 27 T cell receptor beta chains below, sequenced in a study of PD-1 and CTLA-4 blockade in melanoma. Assay used: immunoSEQ multiplex PCR; TCRdb lists only in-frame clones, some missing. The sample consists of 25,000 to 35,000 clones, about 89% of them appearing once. This specimen was CD8+ T cells from peripheral blood, taken before anti-PD-1 treatment. The receptors come from a human donor with melanoma.

J is TRBJ2-7 and V is TRBV11-2; a possible D gene is TRBD1 (6 bases). The germline CDR1 and CDR2 sequences are SGHAT and FQNNGV. This CDR3 is built from 12 residues. Trimming pared 5 bases from V and 6 bases from J, leaving 11 bases between. CDR3 residues: CASSPGQSEQYF. The CDR3 DNA is TGTGCCAGCAGCCCCGGACAGAGCGAGCAGTACTTC. Full variable domain (missing parts from reference TRBV11-2 and TRBJ2-7): EAGVAQSPRYKIIEKRQSVAFWCNPISGHATLYWYQQILGQGPKLLIQFQNNGVVDDSQLPKDRFSAERLKGVDSTLKIQPAKLEDSAVYLCASSPGQSEQYFGPGTRLTVT.

The rearrangement uses TRBV29-1 and TRBJ2-7, with 7 bases matching TRBD1. V was clipped by 7 bases and J by 0 bases; unmatched bases: 6. In germline, CDR1 is SQVTM, CDR2 ANQGSEA. This CDR3 spans 13 amino acids. The CDR3 DNA reads as TGCAGCGCTCAGGGGGAAAACTCCTACGAGCAGTACTTC. Protein product: CSAQGENSYEQYF.

The gene calls are TRBV7-6 and TRBJ2-6, with 7 bases lining up with TRBD1. The V gene end was trimmed by 5 bases and the J gene end by 3 bases; junction bases not matched to a gene: 7. The CDR3 is 16 residues long. Looked up from germline, CDR1 is SGHVS and CDR2 is FNYEAQ. CDR3 coding DNA: TGTGCCAGCAGCCCAGAGAGGGGGCTTGGGGCCAACGTCCTGACTTTC. It codes for CASSPERGLGANVLTF.

The chain couples TRBV10-3 to TRBJ2-1; D is possibly TRBD2 (6 bases). There are 12 residues in the CDR3. Germline CDR1 is ENHRY and CDR2 is SYGVKD. Between the trimmed V and J ends, which lost 9 bases and 5 bases, there was a span of 11 bases. As DNA, the CDR3 is TGTGCCATTTCGGGACTCGACAATGAGCAGTTCTTC. It encodes CAISGLDNEQFF.

The V gene is TRBV7-8, the J gene TRBJ2-7, with 8 bases that match TRBD1. This CDR3 has 14 residues. Trimming removed 3 bases from V and 3 bases from J; junction bases left unmatched: 4. Germline V CDR1 and CDR2: SGHVS, FQNEAQ. CDR3 coding DNA: TGTGCCAGCAGCTTCGGACAGGGCAACTACGAGCAGTACTTC. Protein: CASSFGQGNYEQYF.

The chain carries TRBV13 and TRBJ2-2; D might be TRBD2 (5 bases). V was clipped by 5 bases and J by 4 bases, with 11 bases between them. The CDR3 loop spans 14 amino acids. Germline values: CDR1 PRHDT, CDR2 FYEKMQ (reference sequence). CDR3 in amino acids: CASSATGFTGELFF. CDR3 sequence (DNA): TGTGCCAGCAGCGCGACGGGGTTCACCGGGGAGCTGTTTTTT. The entire variable domain, with the rest obtained from reference TRBV13 and TRBJ2-2, is as follows: AAGVIQSPRHLIKEKRETATLKCYPIPRHDTVYWYQQGPGQDPQFLISFYEKMQSDKGSIPDRFSAQQFSDYHSELNMSSLELGDSALYFCASSATGFTGELFFGEGSRLTVL.

The J gene is TRBJ1-1, the V gene TRBV7-8, with D perhaps matching TRBD1 (5 bases). This CDR3 contains 15 residues. Germline values: CDR1 SGHVS, CDR2 FQNEAQ. Trimming took off 5 bases at V and 0 bases at J, with 13 bases between the two ends. The CDR3 loop is CASSLEGSVNTEAFF. For the CDR3, the DNA is TGTGCCAGCAGCCTAGAGGGGTCCGTGAACACTGAAGCTTTCTTT.

The CDR3 protein is CASSYPEPRGETQYF. The DNA for the CDR3 is TGTGCCAGCAGTTACCCCGAACCGAGGGGGGAGACCCAGTACTTC. The chain uses TRBV6-5 and TRBJ2-5, with D perhaps matching TRBD1 (6 bases). Germline loops: CDR1 MNHEY, CDR2 SVGAGI. The CDR3 is 15 amino acids. Trimming removed 2 bases from V and 5 bases from J, with 15 bases in between.

The chain uses TRBV5-5 and TRBJ2-2, with D tentatively TRBD1 (5 bases). The CDR3 loop spans 15 amino acids. Germline V lookup: CDR1 SGHKS, CDR2 YYEKEE (reference sequence). V lost 0 bases to trimming and J lost 1 base, with 7 bases between them. CDR3 loop: CASSLDRRNTGELFF. The CDR3, as DNA: TGTGCCAGCAGCTTGGACAGGAGGAACACCGGGGAGCTGTTTTTT.

The chain combines TRBV7-9 with TRBJ2-5; 12 nucleotides line up with TRBD2. Unmatched junction bases numbered 9, after V lost 5 bases and J lost 2 bases. The length of the CDR3 is 17 residues. Germline CDR1 is SEHNR and CDR2 is FQNEAQ (reference sequence). In DNA, the CDR3 is TGTGCCAGCAGCATCCCACCTAGCGGGGGGGAACAAGAGACCCAGTACTTC. This translates into CASSIPPSGGEQETQYF.

The CDR3 is CASSLDRGSPLHF. In DNA form, the CDR3 reads TGTGCCAGCAGCCTTGACAGGGGTTCACCCCTCCACTTT. This chain links TRBV7-9 with TRBJ1-6; 8 bases are shared with TRBD1. In germline, CDR1 is SEHNR, CDR2 FQNEAQ (reference sequence). There are 13 residues in the CDR3. V gave up 5 bases and J gave up 9 bases; unmatched junction bases: 3.

The rearrangement joins TRBV7-9 to TRBJ1-1; a possible D gene is TRBD1 (5 bases). Per germline, CDR1 SEHNR and CDR2 FQNEAQ (reference sequence). V dropped 5 bases and J dropped 1 base, with 11 bases sitting between them. The length of the CDR3 is 14 residues. This CDR3 is CASSHQGENTEAFF. The CDR3, as DNA: TGTGCCAGCAGCCACCAGGGTGAGAACACTGAAGCTTTCTTT.

The V gene is TRBV24-1, the J gene TRBJ2-5; TRBD2 might be the D (6 bases). This CDR3 contains 16 residues. Per the germline V gene, CDR1 is KGHDR and CDR2 is SFDVKD. Trimming took off 7 bases at V and 3 bases at J, with 20 bases between the two ends. The CDR3 nucleotides are TGTGCCACCAGGGCGGGGAGAAGGGGCTACAAAGAGACCCAGTACTTC. Encoded protein: CATRAGRRGYKETQYF.

V usage is TRBV10-2 and J usage is TRBJ2-3, with 10 bases lining up with TRBD2. The CDR3 runs to 14 residues. Germline-derived CDR1 and CDR2 are WSHSY and SAAADI. The V gene end was trimmed by 8 bases and the J gene end by 3 bases; junction bases not matched to a gene: 5. The chain's CDR3 is CASGLGLATDTQYF. The CDR3 nucleotides read TGCGCCAGCGGTTTGGGACTAGCGACAGATACGCAGTATTTT.

The chain links TRBV28 to TRBJ2-5, with TRBD2 matching 10 bases. This CDR3 is built from 15 residues. Trimming at V came to 3 bases and at J to 1 base, leaving 2 bases not matched to a gene. Germline CDR1 and CDR2: MDHEN and SYDVKM. The CDR3 nucleotides are TGTGCCAGCAGTTTCTCTAGCGGGAGCCAAGAGACCCAGTACTTC. Its translation: CASSFSSGSQETQYF.

This clone occurred once. The genes are TRBV6-5 and TRBJ1-1; D call uncertain. The V and J ends lost 2 bases and 1 base respectively, with 8 bases between them. The CDR3 consists of 14 residues. Germline loops: CDR1 MNHEY, CDR2 SVGAGI. The CDR3 protein is CASSYRYGNTEAFF. CDR3 coding DNA: TGTGCCAGCAGTTACCGGTACGGGAACACTGAAGCTTTCTTT.

This sequence joins TRBV6-1 and TRBJ1-3; no clear D gene. The CDR3 sequence is 15 residues long. CDR1 and CDR2 from the germline V gene are MNHNS and SASEGT. V dropped 2 bases and J dropped 0 bases, with 8 bases sitting between them. In nucleotides, the CDR3 is TGTGCCAGCAGTGAACAAACAGACTCTGGAAACACCATATATTTT. It encodes CASSEQTDSGNTIYF.

The chain links TRBV14 to TRBJ2-7, with a possible D match to TRBD1 (5 bases). Germline V lookup: CDR1 SGHDN, CDR2 FVKESK. The CDR3 length is 15 residues. Trimming cost V 3 bases and J 5 bases, with 17 bases left between them. Written as DNA, the CDR3 is TGTGCCAGCAGCCAGGGGCCAGCCTCCCCGGACGAGCAGTACTTC. It yields the protein CASSQGPASPDEQYF.

The chain links TRBV3-1 (or the pseudogene TRBV3-2) to TRBJ1-1; maybe TRBD1 (6 bases). Trimming stripped 2 bases from V and 0 bases from J, with 10 bases between. The CDR3 has 15 amino acids. Per the germline V gene, CDR1 is LGHDT and CDR2 is YNNKEL (reference sequence). Here the CDR3 reads CASSQRTGLNTEAFF. The DNA of the CDR3 is TGTGCCAGCAGCCAAAGAACAGGGCTGAACACTGAAGCTTTCTTT.

This chain connects TRBV6-6 to TRBJ1-1, with D possibly matching TRBD1 (5 bases). V dropped 5 bases and J dropped 6 bases, with 10 bases sitting between them. The CDR3 totals 12 residues. Germline assignment: CDR1 MNHNY and CDR2 SVGAGI (reference sequence). In DNA form, the CDR3 reads TGTGCCAGCAGTCAGGGTCTGGCTGAAGCTTTCTTT. The encoded protein is CASSQGLAEAFF.

This chain uses TRBV9 with TRBJ1-1; D is unresolved. Trimming took 3 bases from V and 0 from J, leaving 6 bases between them. CDR1 is SGDLS, CDR2 YYNGEE, per germline. The CDR3 is made up of 13 amino acids. The CDR3 DNA reads as TGTGCCAGCAGCGAGCTAATGAACACTGAAGCTTTCTTT. Translating it yields CASSELMNTEAFF.

CDR3 in DNA: TGCAGCGTTGAACGGGCGGGACAGGGGTTTTTCAATGAGCAGTTCTTC. Translated, it gives CSVERAGQGFFNEQFF. The chain joins TRBV29-1 to TRBJ2-1; 10 nucleotides match TRBD1. V lost 2 bases and J lost 6; bases outside the gene matches: 10. CDR3 length: 16 residues. Germline loops: CDR1 SQVTM, CDR2 ANQGSEA.

The chain uses TRBV6-6 and TRBJ1-5; a possible D gene is TRBD1 (6 bases). Germline lookup yields CDR1 MNHNY and CDR2 SVGAGI (reference sequence). Trimming cost V 8 bases and J 0 bases, with 14 bases left between them. The CDR3 contains 15 residues. CDR3 protein: CASSPDSLSNQPQHF. The DNA of the CDR3 is TGTGCCAGCTCCCCGGACAGCCTTAGCAATCAGCCCCAGCATTTT.

The chain carries TRBV7-6 and TRBJ2-5; 11 nucleotides agree with TRBD2. V trimming: 2 bases; J trimming: 4 bases; junction bases outside the gene matches: 3. There are 15 residues in the CDR3. Per the germline V gene, CDR1 is SGHVS and CDR2 is FNYEAQ. Here the CDR3 DNA reads TGTGCCAGCAGCTTAAGCCTAGCGGGGGGAGAGACCCAGTACTTC. Residues: CASSLSLAGGETQYF.

V and J are TRBV29-1 and TRBJ2-7; the D gene is possibly TRBD1 (5 bases). Per germline, CDR1 SQVTM and CDR2 ANQGSEA. There are 17 residues in the CDR3. Trimming pared 1 base from V and 4 bases from J, leaving 23 bases between. The CDR3 reads CSVEVGTGQGILYEQYF. CDR3 bases: TGCAGCGTTGAAGTCGGAACAGGACAAGGGATTTTGTACGAGCAGTACTTC.

The V and J genes are TRBV29-1 and TRBJ2-7, with D perhaps matching TRBD1 (5 bases). V was clipped by 4 bases and J by 1 base, with 14 bases between them. Germline assignment: CDR1 SQVTM and CDR2 ANQGSEA. The length of the CDR3 is 14 residues. CDR3 amino acids: CSVVGQVGSYEQYF. The CDR3 DNA follows: TGCAGCGTTGTGGGGCAGGTTGGTTCCTACGAGCAGTACTTC.

This clone showed up just once. The chain couples TRBV15 to TRBJ1-3; tentatively, D is TRBD1 (6 bases). This CDR3 has 14 amino acids. V was clipped by 6 bases and J by 6 bases, with 15 bases between them. Germline V lookup: CDR1 LNHNV, CDR2 YYDKDF (reference sequence). The CDR3 DNA follows: TGTGCCACCAGATACAGGGAGAATGAAAACACCATATATTTT. The encoded protein is CATRYRENENTIYF.